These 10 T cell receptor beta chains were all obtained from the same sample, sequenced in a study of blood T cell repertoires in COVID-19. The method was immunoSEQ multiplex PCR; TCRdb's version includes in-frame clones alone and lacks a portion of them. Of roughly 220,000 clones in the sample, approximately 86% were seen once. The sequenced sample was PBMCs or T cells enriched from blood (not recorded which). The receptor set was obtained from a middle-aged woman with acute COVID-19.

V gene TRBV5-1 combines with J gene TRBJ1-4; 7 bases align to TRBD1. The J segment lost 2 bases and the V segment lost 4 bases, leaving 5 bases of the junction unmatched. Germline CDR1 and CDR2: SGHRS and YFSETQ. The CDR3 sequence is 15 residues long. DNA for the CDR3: TGCGCCAGCAGCATACAGGGGAGCACTAATGAAAAACTGTTTTTT. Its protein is CASSIQGSTNEKLFF.

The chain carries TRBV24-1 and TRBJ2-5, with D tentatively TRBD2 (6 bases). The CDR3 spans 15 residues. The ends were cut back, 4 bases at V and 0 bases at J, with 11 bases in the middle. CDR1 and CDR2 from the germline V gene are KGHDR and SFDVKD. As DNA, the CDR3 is TGTGCCACCAGTGAAAAGCGGGTCTACCAAGAGACCCAGTACTTC. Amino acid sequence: CATSEKRVYQETQYF.

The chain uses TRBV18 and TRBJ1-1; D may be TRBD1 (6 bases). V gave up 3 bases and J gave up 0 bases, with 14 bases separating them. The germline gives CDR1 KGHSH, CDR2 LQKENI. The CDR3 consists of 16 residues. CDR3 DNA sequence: TGTGCCAGCTCACCCGACAGGATACCGATGAACACTGAAGCTTTCTTT. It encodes CASSPDRIPMNTEAFF.

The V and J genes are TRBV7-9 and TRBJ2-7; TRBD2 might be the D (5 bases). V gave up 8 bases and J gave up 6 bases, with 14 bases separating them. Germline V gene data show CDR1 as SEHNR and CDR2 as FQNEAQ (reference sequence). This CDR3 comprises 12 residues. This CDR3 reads CASVSGIGEQYF. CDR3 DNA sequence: TGTGCCAGCGTATCCGGGATAGGCGAGCAGTACTTC.

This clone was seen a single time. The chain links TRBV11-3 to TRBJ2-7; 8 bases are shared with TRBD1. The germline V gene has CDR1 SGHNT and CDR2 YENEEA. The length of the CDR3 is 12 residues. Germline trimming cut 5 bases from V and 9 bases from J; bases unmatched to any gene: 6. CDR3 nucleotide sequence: TGTGCCAGCAGCCCGAGACAGGGGTCGCAGTACTTC. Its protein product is CASSPRQGSQYF.

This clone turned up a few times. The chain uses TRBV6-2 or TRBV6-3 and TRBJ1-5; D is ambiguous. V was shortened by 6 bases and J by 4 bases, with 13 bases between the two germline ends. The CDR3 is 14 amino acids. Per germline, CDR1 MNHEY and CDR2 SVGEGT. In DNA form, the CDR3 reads TGTGCCAGCAGCTGGGCGTCCGATAATCAGCCCCAGCATTTT. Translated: CASSWASDNQPQHF.

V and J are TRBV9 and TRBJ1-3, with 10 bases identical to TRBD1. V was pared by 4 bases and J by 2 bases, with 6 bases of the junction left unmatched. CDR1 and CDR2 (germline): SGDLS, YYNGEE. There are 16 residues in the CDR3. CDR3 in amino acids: CASSPMTGGTGNTIYF. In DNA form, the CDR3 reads TGTGCCAGCAGCCCAATGACAGGGGGCACTGGAAACACCATATATTTT.

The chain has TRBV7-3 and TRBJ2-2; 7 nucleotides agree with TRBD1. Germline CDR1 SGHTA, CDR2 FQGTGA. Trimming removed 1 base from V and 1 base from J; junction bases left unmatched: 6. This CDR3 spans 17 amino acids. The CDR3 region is CASSLSLTGVNTGELFF. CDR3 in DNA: TGTGCCAGCAGCTTAAGCCTCACAGGGGTGAACACCGGGGAGCTGTTTTTT.

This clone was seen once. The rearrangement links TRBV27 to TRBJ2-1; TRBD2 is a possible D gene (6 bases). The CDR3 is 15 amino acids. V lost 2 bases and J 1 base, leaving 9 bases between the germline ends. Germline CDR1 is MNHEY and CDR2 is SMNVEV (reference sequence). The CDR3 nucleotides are TGTGCCAGCAGTTTAGTTAGCGGTTCCTACAATGAGCAGTTCTTC. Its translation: CASSLVSGSYNEQFF.

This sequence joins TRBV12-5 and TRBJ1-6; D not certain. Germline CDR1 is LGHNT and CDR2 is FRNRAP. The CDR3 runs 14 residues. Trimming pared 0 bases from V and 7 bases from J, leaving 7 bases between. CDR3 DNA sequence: TGTGCTAGTGGTTTGGTACATGAAAATTCACCCCTCCACTTT. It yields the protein CASGLVHENSPLHF.